The 21 T cell receptor beta chains below come from one sample, sequenced in a study of T cell changes during pregnancy in multiple sclerosis. Repertoires were generated with immunoSEQ multiplex PCR, while TCRdb's copy carries only in-frame clones and drops some. The sample carries about 36,000 clones, about 92% recorded once. The material sequenced was CD4+ T cells from peripheral blood mononuclear cells, taken in the first trimester of pregnancy. The receptors were sampled from a female donor with multiple sclerosis, enrolled in a pregnancy study.

The chain is built from TRBV7-2 and TRBJ2-4; 9 bases are a match to TRBD2. The trim removed 1 base at V and 6 bases at J, leaving 10 bases unmatched. CDR1 is SGHTA and CDR2 is FQGNSA in the germline V gene. This CDR3 has 17 residues. The CDR3 DNA reads TGTGCCAGCAGCTTAGAGGGAGCGGGGGGCCTCGGAAACATTCAGTACTTC. Its translation is CASSLEGAGGLGNIQYF.

The chain is built from TRBV18 and TRBJ2-7, with D possibly being TRBD1 (5 bases). CDR1 is KGHSH and CDR2 is LQKENI in the germline V gene. This CDR3 contains 12 residues. V was pared by 5 bases and J by 3 bases, with 8 bases between. CDR3 sequence reads: CASSIDSYEQYF. The CDR3, as DNA: TGTGCCAGCTCAATAGACAGCTACGAGCAGTACTTC.

The rearrangement uses TRBV7-2 and TRBJ2-5; D may be TRBD2 (5 bases). The CDR3 extends over 17 amino acids. Trimming took 5 bases from V and 0 from J, leaving 19 bases between them. Germline V CDR1 and CDR2: SGHTA, FQGNSA. CDR3 nucleotide sequence: TGTGCCAGCAGCCACAACGGTGGGCGGGTCTACCAAGAGACCCAGTACTTC. Translating gives CASSHNGGRVYQETQYF.

The chain employs TRBV15 and TRBJ1-3; D might be TRBD1 (5 bases). The CDR3 is 16 residues long. V was shortened by 1 base and J by 0 bases, with 10 bases between the two germline ends. The germline gives CDR1 LNHNV, CDR2 YYDKDF (reference sequence). CDR3 residues: CATSRGDSHSGNTIYF. CDR3 coding DNA: TGTGCCACCAGCAGAGGAGACAGCCACTCTGGAAACACCATATATTTT. Full variable domain (missing parts from reference TRBV15 and TRBJ1-3): DAMVIQNPRYQVTQFGKPVTLSCSQTLNHNVMYWYQQKSSQAPKLLFHYYDKDFNNEADTPDNFQSRRPNTSFCFLDIRSPGLGDTAMYLCATSRGDSHSGNTIYFGEGSWLTVV.

This chain uses TRBV28 with TRBJ1-2, with a tentative D call TRBD1 (6 bases). V gave up 6 bases and J gave up 4 bases, with 15 bases separating them. Germline CDR1 is MDHEN and CDR2 is SYDVKM. The CDR3 runs to 14 residues. In DNA form, the CDR3 reads TGTGCCAGCAGCCTCAGACAGGCTCGCTATGGCTACACCTTC. Its protein product is CASSLRQARYGYTF.

This clone was recorded once. The V and J genes are TRBV5-1 and TRBJ2-5; 10 bases agree with TRBD2. The CDR3 contains 16 residues. In germline, CDR1 is SGHRS, CDR2 YFSETQ. The V and J ends lost 4 bases and 1 base, in that order; junction bases with no gene match: 7. CDR3 sequence: CASSQGPSGGQETQYF. CDR3 DNA: TGCGCCAGCAGCCAGGGGCCTAGCGGGGGCCAAGAGACCCAGTACTTC.

The CDR3, as DNA: TGTGCCAGCAGTGCCTCCATAGCGGTATCCAAAGCCGGGGAGCTGTTTTTT. Its protein product is CASSASIAVSKAGELFF. V usage is TRBV6-1 and J usage is TRBJ2-2, with a tentative D call TRBD2 (6 bases). The V gene's germline CDR1 is MNHNS and CDR2 SASEGT. V shed 4 bases and J shed 6 bases, with 21 bases lying between them. This CDR3 region has 17 residues.

This sequence joins TRBV6-5 and TRBJ2-1; TRBD1 matches at 8 bases. This CDR3 spans 15 amino acids. Trimming took 5 bases from V and 2 from J; bases not matched to a gene: 5. Per germline, CDR1 MNHEY and CDR2 SVGAGI. CDR3 DNA sequence: TGTGCCAGCAGTACCCGGGGACAGGCCTACAATGAGCAGTTCTTC. It is translated as CASSTRGQAYNEQFF.

This chain joins TRBV6-5 and TRBJ2-3, with TRBD2 matching 13 bases. CDR1 is MNHEY and CDR2 is SVGAGI in the germline V gene. This CDR3 has 14 amino acids. Trimming took 8 bases from V and 5 from J; bases not matched to a gene: 4. CDR3 DNA: TGTGCCAGCGGACTAGCGGGAGTTGGAGATACGCAGTATTTT. Translated, it gives CASGLAGVGDTQYF.

With respect to this clone: Other DNA sequences from this sample encode an identical CDR3 as well. The chain carries TRBV4-1 and TRBJ1-2; D unclear. The V gene's germline CDR1 is MGHRA and CDR2 YSYEKL. CDR3 size: 11 residues. V lost 0 bases and J 8 bases, leaving 4 bases between the germline ends. The CDR3 spells CASSQDRGYTF. The DNA for the CDR3 is TGCGCCAGCAGCCAAGATCGGGGCTACACCTTC.

This chain uses TRBV27 with TRBJ1-2; 8 nucleotides line up with TRBD1. Germline V gene data show CDR1 as MNHEY and CDR2 as SMNVEV (reference sequence). The CDR3 is 13 amino acids. V shed 5 bases and J 7 bases; nucleotides not matched to a gene: 6. CDR3 DNA sequence: TGTGCCAGCAGTCCCAGACAGGGGCCTGGCTACACCTTC. The encoded protein is CASSPRQGPGYTF.

The rearrangement joins TRBV7-6 to TRBJ2-2, with 8 bases aligning to TRBD2. V trimming: 0 bases; J trimming: 1 base; junction bases outside the gene matches: 10. CDR1 SGHVS and CDR2 FNYEAQ come from the germline V gene. The CDR3 length is 19 residues. This CDR3 is CASSLAASAGVGNTGELFF. The CDR3 DNA follows: TGTGCCAGCAGCTTAGCGGCTTCAGCGGGAGTGGGGAACACCGGGGAGCTGTTTTTT.

The genes are TRBV28 and TRBJ2-4; 10 nucleotides match TRBD1. There are 18 residues in the CDR3. CDR1 is MDHEN, CDR2 SYDVKM, per germline. V gave up 3 bases and J gave up 2 bases; unmatched junction bases: 10. The CDR3 protein is CASSFALTGQGSKNIQYF. The CDR3 coding sequence is TGTGCCAGCAGTTTTGCATTGACGGGACAGGGGTCCAAAAACATTCAGTACTTC.

This rearrangement joins TRBV30 to TRBJ1-5; D possibly corresponds to TRBD1 (5 bases). Trimming removed 4 bases at V and 2 bases at J, with 9 bases between. Germline assignment: CDR1 GTSNPN and CDR2 SVGIG (reference sequence). The CDR3 runs 13 residues. The CDR3 DNA sequence: TGTGCCTGGAACCGGGGGGGCAATCAGCCCCAGCATTTT. It specifies CAWNRGGNQPQHF. The full variable domain, rest sourced from reference TRBV30 and TRBJ1-5, is SQTIHQWPATLVQPVGSPLSLECTVEGTSNPNLYWYRQAAGRGLQLLFYSVGIGQISSEVPQNLSASRPQDRQFILSSKKLLLSDSGFYLCAWNRGGNQPQHFGDGTRLSIL.

There are a few counts of this clone. The chain combines TRBV9 with TRBJ1-6; TRBD1 is a possible D gene (5 bases). Germline CDR1 SGDLS, CDR2 YYNGEE. The CDR3 sequence is 14 residues long. The V and J ends lost 0 bases and 12 bases respectively, with 13 bases between them. The chain's CDR3 is CASSVAWGERPLHF. The CDR3 DNA reads as TGTGCCAGCAGCGTAGCTTGGGGGGAGCGACCCCTCCACTTT.

The chain carries TRBV5-1 and TRBJ1-6; weak D call: TRBD1 (5 bases). Looked up from germline, CDR1 is SGHRS and CDR2 is YFSETQ. Trimming removed 2 bases at V and 6 bases at J, with 9 bases between. The CDR3 length is 14 residues. Here the CDR3 DNA reads TGCGCCAGCAGCTTTGACGGGGGTAATTCACCCCTCCACTTT. Translation gives CASSFDGGNSPLHF. The full variable domain, its missing parts supplied by reference TRBV5-1 and TRBJ1-6, is KAGVTQTPRYLIKTRGQQVTLSCSPISGHRSVSWYQQTPGQGLQFLFEYFSETQRNKGNFPGRFSGRQFSNSRSEMNVSTLELGDSALYLCASSFDGGNSPLHFGNGTRLTVT.

The chain employs TRBV19 and TRBJ1-1; 8 positions agree with TRBD1. Germline loops: CDR1 LNHDA, CDR2 SQIVND (reference sequence). Trimming cost V 5 bases and J 10 bases; bases outside gene matches: 9. This CDR3 spans 13 amino acids. For the CDR3, the DNA is TGTGCCAGTAGTGAACAGGGGGGCCGGTCAGCTTTCTTT. Amino acids: CASSEQGGRSAFF.

J is TRBJ1-4 and V is TRBV27; 7 bases align to TRBD1. The CDR3 runs 16 residues. Trimming took 8 bases from V and 3 from J; bases not matched to a gene: 12. CDR1 and CDR2 (germline): MNHEY, SMNVEV (reference sequence). The CDR3 bases are TGTGCCAGCTCCACGACAGGGCATCTGGCTAATGAAAAACTGTTTTTT. Its translation: CASSTTGHLANEKLFF.

In its sample, this clone was seen a few times. This sequence joins TRBV4-3 and TRBJ1-6; possibly TRBD1 for D (5 bases). The V end lost 0 bases, the J end lost 5 bases, and 11 bases lay between the germline ends. The germline V gene has CDR1 LGHNA and CDR2 YSLEER. The CDR3 runs to 16 residues. As DNA, the CDR3 is TGCGCCAGCAGCCAAGAAAGGGGAATTCATAATTCACCCCTCCACTTT. Amino acid sequence: CASSQERGIHNSPLHF.

This clone was picked up one time. This sequence joins TRBV29-1 and TRBJ2-3; 10 bases map to TRBD1. CDR1 is SQVTM, CDR2 ANQGSEA, per germline. Trimming removed 7 bases from V and 3 bases from J; junction bases left unmatched: 4. The CDR3 consists of 13 residues. The CDR3 DNA follows: TGCAGCGCCGGACAGGGGGTGACAGATACGCAGTATTTT. It encodes CSAGQGVTDTQYF.

The genes are TRBV5-4 and TRBJ2-7, with 7 bases identical to TRBD1. CDR1 and CDR2 from the germline V gene are SGHNT and YYREEE (reference sequence). V trimming: 1 base; J trimming: 2 bases; junction bases outside the gene matches: 12. The CDR3 spans 17 residues. The CDR3 sequence: CASSLRQGQRRAYEQYF. CDR3 DNA sequence: TGTGCCAGCAGCTTGCGACAGGGTCAGAGAAGGGCCTACGAGCAGTACTTC.